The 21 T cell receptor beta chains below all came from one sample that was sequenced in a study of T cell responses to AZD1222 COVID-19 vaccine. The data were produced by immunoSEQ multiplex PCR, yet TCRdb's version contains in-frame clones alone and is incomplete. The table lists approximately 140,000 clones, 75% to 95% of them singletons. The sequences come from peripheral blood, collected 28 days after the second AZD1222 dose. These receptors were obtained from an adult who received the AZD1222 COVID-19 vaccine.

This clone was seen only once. The CDR3 DNA reads TGTGCCAGCAGCCAGAGGGGGGTCACAGATACGCAGTATTTT. Amino acids: CASSQRGVTDTQYF. The genes are TRBV14 and TRBJ2-3, with D perhaps matching TRBD1 or TRBD2 (6 bases each). The V gene's germline CDR1 is SGHDN and CDR2 FVKESK. V gave up 3 bases and J gave up 2 bases, with 9 bases separating them. The CDR3 spans 14 residues.

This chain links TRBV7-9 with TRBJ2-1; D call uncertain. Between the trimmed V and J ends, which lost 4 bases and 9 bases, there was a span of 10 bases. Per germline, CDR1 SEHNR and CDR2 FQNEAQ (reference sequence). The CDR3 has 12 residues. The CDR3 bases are TGTGCCAGCAGCTGGGAATCCCGTGAGCAGTTCTTC. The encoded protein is CASSWESREQFF.

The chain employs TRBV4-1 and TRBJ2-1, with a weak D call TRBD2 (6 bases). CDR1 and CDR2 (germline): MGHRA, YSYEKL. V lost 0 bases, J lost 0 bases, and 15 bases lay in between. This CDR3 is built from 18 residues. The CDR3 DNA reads TGCGCCAGCAGCCAAGATCAGGCACTAGCCGACTCCTACAATGAGCAGTTCTTC. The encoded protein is CASSQDQALADSYNEQFF.

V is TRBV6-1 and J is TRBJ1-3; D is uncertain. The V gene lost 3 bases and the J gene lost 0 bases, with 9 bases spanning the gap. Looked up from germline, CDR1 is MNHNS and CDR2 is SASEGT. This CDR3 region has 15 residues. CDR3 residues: CASSESLSSGNTIYF. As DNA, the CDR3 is TGTGCCAGCAGTGAGAGCCTGAGCTCTGGAAACACCATATATTTT.

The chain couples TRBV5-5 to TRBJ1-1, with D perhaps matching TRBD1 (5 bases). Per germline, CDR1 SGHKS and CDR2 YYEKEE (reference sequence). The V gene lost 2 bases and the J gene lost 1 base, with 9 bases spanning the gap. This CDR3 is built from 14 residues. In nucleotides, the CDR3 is TGTGCCAGCAGCTTAGGGGTGGCGAACACTGAAGCTTTCTTT. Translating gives CASSLGVANTEAFF.

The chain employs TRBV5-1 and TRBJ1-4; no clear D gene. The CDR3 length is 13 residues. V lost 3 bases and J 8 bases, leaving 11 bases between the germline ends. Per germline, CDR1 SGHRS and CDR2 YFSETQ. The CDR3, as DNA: TGCGCCAGCAGCTCCTCTTTGGGGGAAAAACTGTTTTTT. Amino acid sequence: CASSSSLGEKLFF.

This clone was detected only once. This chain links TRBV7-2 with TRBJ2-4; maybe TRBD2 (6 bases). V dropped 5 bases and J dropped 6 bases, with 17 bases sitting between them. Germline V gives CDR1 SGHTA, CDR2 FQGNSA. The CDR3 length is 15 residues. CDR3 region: CASSGSRRGGNIQYF. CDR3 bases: TGTGCCAGCAGCGGGTCCAGGAGGGGAGGAAACATTCAGTACTTC.

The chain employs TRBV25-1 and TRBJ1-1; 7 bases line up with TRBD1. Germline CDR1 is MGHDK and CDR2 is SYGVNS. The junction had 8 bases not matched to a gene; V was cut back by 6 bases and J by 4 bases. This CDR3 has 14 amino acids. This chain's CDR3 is CASRTVGDSTEAFF. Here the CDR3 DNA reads TGTGCCAGCAGAACAGTCGGGGACAGCACTGAAGCTTTCTTT.

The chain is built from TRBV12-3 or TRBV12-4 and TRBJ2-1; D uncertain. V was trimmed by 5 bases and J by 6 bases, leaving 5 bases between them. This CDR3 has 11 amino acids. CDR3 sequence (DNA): TGTGCCAGCAGTCTCATCAATGAGCAGTTCTTC. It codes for CASSLINEQFF.

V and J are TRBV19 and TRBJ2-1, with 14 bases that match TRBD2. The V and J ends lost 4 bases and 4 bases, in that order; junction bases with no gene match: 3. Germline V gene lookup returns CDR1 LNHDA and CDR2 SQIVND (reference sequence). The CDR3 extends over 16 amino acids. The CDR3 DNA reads TGTGCCAGTAGTAGCAGGACTAGCGGGAGGTACAATGAGCAGTTCTTC. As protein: CASSSRTSGRYNEQFF.

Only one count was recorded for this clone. The CDR3 coding sequence is TGTGCCAGCAGTTTACTTGGAAACACCATATATTTT. It is translated as CASSLLGNTIYF. The genes are TRBV12-3 or TRBV12-4 and TRBJ1-3, with unresolved D. Trimming removed 2 bases at V and 3 bases at J, with 2 bases between. CDR3 length: 12 residues.

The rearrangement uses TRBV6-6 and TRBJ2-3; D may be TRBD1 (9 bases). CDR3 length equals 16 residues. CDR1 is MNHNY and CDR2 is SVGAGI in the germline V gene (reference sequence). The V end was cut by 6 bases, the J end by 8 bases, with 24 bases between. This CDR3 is CASSQGTGMGLGTQYF. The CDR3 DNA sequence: TGTGCCAGCAGCCAAGGGACAGGGATGGGACTAGGTACGCAGTATTTT.

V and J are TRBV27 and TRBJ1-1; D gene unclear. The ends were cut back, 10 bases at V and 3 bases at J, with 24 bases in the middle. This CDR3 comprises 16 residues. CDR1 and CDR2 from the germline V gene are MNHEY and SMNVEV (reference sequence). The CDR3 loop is CATVKKTPQADTEAFF. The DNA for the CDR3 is TGTGCCACCGTTAAGAAGACCCCCCAGGCGGACACTGAAGCTTTCTTT.

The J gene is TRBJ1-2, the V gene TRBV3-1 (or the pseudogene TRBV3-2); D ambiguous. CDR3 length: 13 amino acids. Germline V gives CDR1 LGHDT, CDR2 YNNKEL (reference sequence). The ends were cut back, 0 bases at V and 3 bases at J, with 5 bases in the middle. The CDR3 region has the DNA TGTGCCAGCAGCCAAGATCCGTACTATGGCTACACCTTC. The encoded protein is CASSQDPYYGYTF.

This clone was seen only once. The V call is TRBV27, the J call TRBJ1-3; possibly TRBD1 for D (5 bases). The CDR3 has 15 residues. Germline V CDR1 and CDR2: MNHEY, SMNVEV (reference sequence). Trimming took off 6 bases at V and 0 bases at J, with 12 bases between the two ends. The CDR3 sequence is CASRPDSLSGNTIYF. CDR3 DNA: TGTGCCAGCAGACCTGACAGTCTCTCTGGAAACACCATATATTTT.

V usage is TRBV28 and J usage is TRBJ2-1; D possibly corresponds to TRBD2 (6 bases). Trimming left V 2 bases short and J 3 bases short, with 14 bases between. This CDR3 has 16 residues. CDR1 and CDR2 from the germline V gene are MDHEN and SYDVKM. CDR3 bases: TGTGCCAGCAGTTTAGTAAAGGGACTGGACTACAATGAGCAGTTCTTC. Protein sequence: CASSLVKGLDYNEQFF.

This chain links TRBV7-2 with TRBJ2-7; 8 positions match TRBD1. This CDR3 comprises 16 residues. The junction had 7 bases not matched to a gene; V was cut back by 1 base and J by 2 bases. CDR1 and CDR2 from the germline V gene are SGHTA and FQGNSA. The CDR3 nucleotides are TGTGCCAGCAGCTTAGATTGGACAGGGAATCCCTACGAGCAGTACTTC. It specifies CASSLDWTGNPYEQYF.

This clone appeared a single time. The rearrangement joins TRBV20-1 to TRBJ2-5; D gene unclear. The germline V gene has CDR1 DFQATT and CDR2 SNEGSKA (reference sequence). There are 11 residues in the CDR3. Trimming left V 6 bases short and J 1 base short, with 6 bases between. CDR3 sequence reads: CSATSQETQYF. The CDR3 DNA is TGCAGTGCCACCTCCCAAGAGACCCAGTACTTC.

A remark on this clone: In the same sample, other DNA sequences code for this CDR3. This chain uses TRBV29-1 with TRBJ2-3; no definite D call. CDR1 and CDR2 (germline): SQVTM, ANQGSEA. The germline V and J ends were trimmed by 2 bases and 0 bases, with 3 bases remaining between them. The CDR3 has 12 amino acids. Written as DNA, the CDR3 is TGCAGCGTTGAACCCAGCACAGATACGCAGTATTTT. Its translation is CSVEPSTDTQYF.

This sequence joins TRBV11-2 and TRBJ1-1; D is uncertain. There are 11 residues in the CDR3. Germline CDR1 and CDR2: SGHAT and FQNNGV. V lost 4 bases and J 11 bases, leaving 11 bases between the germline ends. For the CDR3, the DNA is TGTGCCAGCAGCTCGGGGTTGAAGGCTTTCTTT. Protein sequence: CASSSGLKAFF.

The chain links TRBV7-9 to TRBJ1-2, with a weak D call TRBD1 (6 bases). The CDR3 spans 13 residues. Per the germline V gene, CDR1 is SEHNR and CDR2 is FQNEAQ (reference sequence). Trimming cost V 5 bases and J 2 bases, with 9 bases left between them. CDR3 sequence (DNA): TGTGCCAGCAGCGGTGACAGGAACTATGGCTACACCTTC. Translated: CASSGDRNYGYTF.